A selection of T cell receptor beta chains follows, all from one sample in a study of cytomegalovirus exposure and HLA in healthy donors. Using immunoSEQ multiplex PCR, the repertoire was profiled, and TCRdb retains in-frame clones only, with some absent. The sample lists roughly 130,000 clones, around 80% occurring once. Sequencing was done on a sample of PBMCs. These receptors all stem from a woman in her fifties or sixties in good health and CMV-seronegative. The CDR3 runs from the conserved cysteine through the conserved F or W. The size of a clone is reported for some rows only, either as once, few or many, or as a class for expanded clones.

abundance: -
v_gene: TRBV28
j_gene: TRBJ2-7
CDR3aa: CASRGAGGSYEQYF

abundance: -
v_gene: TRBV6-5
j_gene: TRBJ2-3
CDR3aa: CASSPRRVATDTQYF

abundance: -
v_gene: TRBV7-7
j_gene: TRBJ2-7
CDR3aa: CASSLDSGPYEQYF

abundance: -
v_gene: TRBV18
j_gene: TRBJ2-1
CDR3aa: CASSSELAGGSEQFF

abundance: -
v_gene: TRBV7-7
j_gene: TRBJ2-7
CDR3aa: CASSLAGRPYEQYF

abundance: -
v_gene: TRBV5-8
j_gene: TRBJ1-5
CDR3aa: CASSRGVRVQPQHF

abundance: once
v_gene: TRBV19
j_gene: TRBJ1-3
CDR3aa: CASTQPTVSGNTIYF

abundance: -
v_gene: TRBV5-3
j_gene: TRBJ2-3
CDR3aa: CARSLASLTDTQYF

abundance: -
v_gene: TRBV30
j_gene: TRBJ1-1
CDR3aa: CAWKDNMNTEAFF

abundance: -
v_gene: TRBV4-1
j_gene: TRBJ2-1
CDR3aa: CASSPGTSGRGGSYNEQFF

abundance: -
v_gene: TRBV28
j_gene: TRBJ2-7
CDR3aa: CASSPLLAATYEQYF

abundance: -
v_gene: TRBV5-4
j_gene: TRBJ2-7
CDR3aa: CASRTDRGNEQYF

abundance: -
v_gene: TRBV6-5
j_gene: TRBJ1-2
CDR3aa: CASSYIRVGVEGYTF

abundance: -
v_gene: TRBV29-1
j_gene: TRBJ2-5
CDR3aa: CSVDGLAGGPLTQYF

abundance: -
v_gene: TRBV28
j_gene: TRBJ2-7
CDR3aa: CASITSGQGYEQYF

abundance: -
v_gene: TRBV10-3
j_gene: TRBJ2-1
CDR3aa: CAISESRGNYNEQFF

abundance: -
v_gene: TRBV28
j_gene: TRBJ1-6
CDR3aa: CASSFQGATLHF

abundance: -
v_gene: TRBV19
j_gene: TRBJ1-3
CDR3aa: CASSSKGNRGQASGNTIYF

abundance: -
v_gene: TRBV7-9
j_gene: TRBJ2-5
CDR3aa: CSSSFLEETQYF

abundance: -
v_gene: TRBV7-9
j_gene: TRBJ1-2
CDR3aa: CASSPGTASNYGYTF

abundance: -
v_gene: TRBV29-1
j_gene: TRBJ1-3
CDR3aa: CSVDFTGSGNTIYF

abundance: -
v_gene: TRBV7-9
j_gene: TRBJ2-1
CDR3aa: CASSSYRVRIYNEQFF

abundance: few
v_gene: TRBV6-6
j_gene: TRBJ2-1
CDR3aa: CASSYPGLAGINEQFF

abundance: -
v_gene: TRBV28
j_gene: TRBJ2-7
CDR3aa: CASSSATSGSFRYEQYF

abundance: few
v_gene: TRBV19
j_gene: TRBJ2-4
CDR3aa: CASKPTSGNIQYF

abundance: -
v_gene: TRBV15
j_gene: TRBJ2-1
CDR3aa: CATSRGLAGVGNEQFF

abundance: -
v_gene: TRBV21-1
j_gene: TRBJ2-1
CDR3aa: CASSTLAGSSYNEQFF

abundance: -
v_gene: TRBV15
j_gene: TRBJ2-5
CDR3aa: CATNSGTGEETQYF

abundance: -
v_gene: TRBV5-4
j_gene: TRBJ1-2
CDR3aa: CASSLVGRGRSYGYTF